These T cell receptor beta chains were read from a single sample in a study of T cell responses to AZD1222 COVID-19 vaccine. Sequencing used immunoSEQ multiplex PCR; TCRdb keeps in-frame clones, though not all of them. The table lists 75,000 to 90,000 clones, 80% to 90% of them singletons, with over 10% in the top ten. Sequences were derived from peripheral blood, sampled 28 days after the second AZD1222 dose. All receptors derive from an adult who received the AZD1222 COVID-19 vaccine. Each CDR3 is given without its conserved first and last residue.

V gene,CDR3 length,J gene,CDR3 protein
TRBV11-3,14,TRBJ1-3,ASSPNPGLSGNTIY
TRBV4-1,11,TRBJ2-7,ASSQEGGAEQY
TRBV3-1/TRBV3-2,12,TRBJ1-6,ASSQVFEKGDLH
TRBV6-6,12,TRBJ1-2,ASSLGGLAYGYT
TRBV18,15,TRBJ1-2,ASSPSESTRGDYGYT
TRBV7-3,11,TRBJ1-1,ASSSQENTEAF
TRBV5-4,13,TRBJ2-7,ASSLVVSGRGEQY
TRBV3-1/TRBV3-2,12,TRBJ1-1,ASSQVDRNTEAF
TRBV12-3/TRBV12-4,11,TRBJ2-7,ASRPTGVYEQY
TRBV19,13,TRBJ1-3,ASSSWVFSGNTIY
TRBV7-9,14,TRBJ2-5,ASSLAGTGTQETQY
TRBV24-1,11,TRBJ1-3,ATSGGTGNTIY
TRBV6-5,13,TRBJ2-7,ASRLTGQGSYEQY
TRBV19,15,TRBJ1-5,ASSIRDRASSNQPQH
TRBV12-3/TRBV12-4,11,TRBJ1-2,ASSPAGSYGYT
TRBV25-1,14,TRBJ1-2,ASSDRNRGGGYGYT
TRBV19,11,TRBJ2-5,ASRRAGGFQWY
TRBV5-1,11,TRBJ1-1,ASSNGGYTEAF
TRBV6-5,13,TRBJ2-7,ASSYGPGQAYEQY
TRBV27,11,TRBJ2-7,ASSIVDRGEQY
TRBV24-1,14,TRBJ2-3,ATSDSGGQSPDTQY
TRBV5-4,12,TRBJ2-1,ASSRDSRYNEQF
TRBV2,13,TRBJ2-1,ASSEISGSGTEQF
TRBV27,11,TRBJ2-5,ASSHGGWETQY
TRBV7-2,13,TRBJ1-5,ASSSLGQLNQPQH
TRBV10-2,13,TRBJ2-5,ASSEVGLALETQY
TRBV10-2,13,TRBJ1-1,ASSVRGAENTEAF
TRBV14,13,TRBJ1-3,ASNPQYSAGNTIY
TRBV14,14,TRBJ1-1,ASSQVGGQLNTEAF
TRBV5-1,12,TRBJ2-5,ASSPGTSGKTQY